Listed below are T cell receptor beta chains from one sample, sequenced in a study of blood T cell repertoires in COVID-19. Sequenced by immunoSEQ multiplex PCR; TCRdb stores in-frame clones only, minus some. The data contain about 220,000 clones, just over 85% of them singletons. Sequencing was performed on peripheral blood. These receptors were taken from a man aged 30 to 45 who had recovered from COVID-19. Both conserved end residues are part of each CDR3. D genes are given only for firm matches. Size is stated for part of the rows, as once, few or many counts, or as a class when the clone is expanded.

d_gene: .
abundance: .
v_gene: TRBV28
j_gene: TRBJ2-7
CDR3nt: TGTGCCAGCAGGAGGCCAAGGAGGGATAAGTACGAGCAGTACTTC
CDR3aa: CASRRPRRDKYEQYF

d_gene: .
abundance: .
v_gene: TRBV19
j_gene: TRBJ2-5
CDR3nt: TGTGCCAGTAGTATAGTAACGGAGCGGGCCCAGTACTTC
CDR3aa: CASSIVTERAQYF

d_gene: .
abundance: .
v_gene: TRBV7-9
j_gene: TRBJ1-2
CDR3nt: TGTGCCAGCAGCTTACAGGGTGATGGCTACACCTTC
CDR3aa: CASSLQGDGYTF

d_gene: .
abundance: .
v_gene: TRBV29-1
j_gene: TRBJ1-2
CDR3nt: TGCAGCGTTGTGGGAGGCGGCTACACCTTC
CDR3aa: CSVVGGGYTF

d_gene: TRBD2
abundance: .
v_gene: TRBV5-4
j_gene: TRBJ2-1
CDR3nt: TGTGCCAGCAGCTTATGGGGGGGGTCCTACAATGAGCAGTTCTTC
CDR3aa: CASSLWGGSYNEQFF

d_gene: .
abundance: .
v_gene: TRBV7-9
j_gene: TRBJ1-5
CDR3nt: TGTGCCAGCAGCTTAGGGGGCAGCCCTGGGCCCCAGCATTTT
CDR3aa: CASSLGGSPGPQHF

d_gene: .
abundance: .
v_gene: TRBV7-2
j_gene: TRBJ2-3
CDR3nt: TGTGCCAGCAGCTTAGCCGGGTCATGGGGCGCAGATACGCAGTATTTT
CDR3aa: CASSLAGSWGADTQYF

d_gene: .
abundance: .
v_gene: TRBV6-1
j_gene: TRBJ1-2
CDR3nt: TGTGCCAGCAGTGATCAGGGCAGCTATGGCTACACCTTC
CDR3aa: CASSDQGSYGYTF

d_gene: .
abundance: .
v_gene: TRBV7-2
j_gene: TRBJ1-6
CDR3nt: TGTGCCAGCACCCTACAGGGTTATAATTCACCCCTCCACTTT
CDR3aa: CASTLQGYNSPLHF

d_gene: .
abundance: .
v_gene: TRBV6-6
j_gene: TRBJ2-7
CDR3nt: TGTGCCAGCAGACCCGCTGGGGAGAGGGAGCAGTACTTC
CDR3aa: CASRPAGEREQYF

d_gene: .
abundance: few
v_gene: TRBV6-2/TRBV6-3
j_gene: TRBJ1-1
CDR3nt: TGTGCCAGCAGTTACTCGCTCAGAGGGACTGAAGCTTTCTTT
CDR3aa: CASSYSLRGTEAFF

d_gene: .
abundance: .
v_gene: TRBV6-5
j_gene: TRBJ1-1
CDR3nt: TGTGCCAGCAGTTACAGGGCTCGGGATTCGGGAGCTTTCTTT
CDR3aa: CASSYRARDSGAFF

d_gene: .
abundance: .
v_gene: TRBV5-1
j_gene: TRBJ2-7
CDR3nt: TGCGCCAGCAGCTTGGCGCTAGACAGGAGCTCCTACGAGCAGTACTTC
CDR3aa: CASSLALDRSSYEQYF

d_gene: .
abundance: .
v_gene: TRBV5-1
j_gene: TRBJ2-3
CDR3nt: TGCGCCAGCAGCTTGACGGGGGAATTGGGAAGAGATACGCAGTATTTT
CDR3aa: CASSLTGELGRDTQYF

d_gene: TRBD1
abundance: .
v_gene: TRBV2
j_gene: TRBJ1-1
CDR3nt: TGTGCCAGCAGTGAGGGACAGCCGAACACTGAAGCTTTCTTT
CDR3aa: CASSEGQPNTEAFF

d_gene: .
abundance: once
v_gene: TRBV5-8
j_gene: TRBJ1-2
CDR3nt: TGTGCCAGCAGCTTGGTGCGGGGATCCAACTATGGCTACACCTTC
CDR3aa: CASSLVRGSNYGYTF

d_gene: TRBD1
abundance: .
v_gene: TRBV5-1
j_gene: TRBJ1-4
CDR3nt: TGCGCCAGCAGCTTCCACAGGGGGCAAGAAAAACTGTTTTTT
CDR3aa: CASSFHRGQEKLFF

d_gene: .
abundance: .
v_gene: TRBV5-1
j_gene: TRBJ2-7
CDR3nt: TGCGCCAGCAGCTTCGGATCCGGGTACGAGCAGTACTTC
CDR3aa: CASSFGSGYEQYF

d_gene: .
abundance: once
v_gene: TRBV24-1
j_gene: TRBJ1-2
CDR3nt: TGTGCCACCAGTGACTCAGGGATCTATGGCTACACCTTC
CDR3aa: CATSDSGIYGYTF

d_gene: .
abundance: .
v_gene: TRBV3-1/TRBV3-2
j_gene: TRBJ1-1
CDR3nt: TGTGCCAGCAGCCTCACCGGGACTGATGAAGCTTTCTTT
CDR3aa: CASSLTGTDEAFF